The 27 T cell receptor beta chains below were found in one sample sequenced in a study of blood T cell repertoires in COVID-19. Generated by immunoSEQ multiplex PCR, the TCRdb table keeps only in-frame clones and is missing some. In the table there are a few hundred thousand clones, about 79% of which are singletons. Sequences were obtained from peripheral blood. The receptors derive from a human donor in a cohort sampled during active COVID-19.

The rearrangement links TRBV3-1 (or the pseudogene TRBV3-2) to TRBJ2-6, with D perhaps TRBD1 (5 bases). Trimming left V 2 bases short and J 3 bases short, with 20 bases between. Germline values: CDR1 LGHDT, CDR2 YNNKEL (reference sequence). CDR3 length: 19 amino acids. Here the CDR3 reads CASSQIRAGPAVGANVLTF. The CDR3 nucleotides read TGTGCCAGCAGCCAAATTCGGGCAGGGCCTGCGGTTGGGGCCAACGTCCTGACTTTC.

The V call is TRBV10-3, the J call TRBJ2-7, with 11 bases that match TRBD1. The ends lost 8 bases at V and 1 base at J; junction bases unmatched: 4. This CDR3 region has 14 residues. In germline, CDR1 is ENHRY, CDR2 SYGVKD. The CDR3 nucleotides read TGTGCCATCCGGGGGACAGGGGGTTCCTACGAGCAGTACTTC. It codes for CAIRGTGGSYEQYF.

This chain joins TRBV27 and TRBJ2-7; D is undetermined. The germline V gene has CDR1 MNHEY and CDR2 SMNVEV (reference sequence). The length of the CDR3 is 13 residues. Between the trimmed V and J ends, which lost 1 base and 7 bases, there was a span of 11 bases. The DNA of the CDR3 is TGTGCCAGCAGTTTATACATAAACAGAGAGCAGTACTTC. It specifies CASSLYINREQYF.

This chain uses TRBV27 with TRBJ1-5; 8 bases agree with TRBD1. Trimming removed 5 bases from V and 5 bases from J; junction bases left unmatched: 11. The CDR3 length is 16 residues. The germline CDR1 and CDR2 sequences are MNHEY and SMNVEV (reference sequence). CDR3 residues: CASSLRQGARDQPQHF. CDR3 nucleotides: TGTGCCAGCAGTCTCCGGCAGGGGGCGAGGGATCAGCCCCAGCATTTT.

The chain has TRBV24-1 and TRBJ1-5; a weak D match, TRBD1 (6 bases). CDR3 length: 15 amino acids. Trimming left V 7 bases short and J 0 bases short, with 12 bases between. From germline, CDR1 is KGHDR and CDR2 SFDVKD. CDR3 sequence: CATRVGTHSNQPQHF. The CDR3, as DNA: TGTGCCACCAGGGTCGGGACACATAGCAATCAGCCCCAGCATTTT.

This clone has just one count. The rearrangement links TRBV15 to TRBJ1-5; D not certain. V lost 1 base, J lost 6 bases, and 13 bases lay in between. The length of the CDR3 is 15 residues. Germline CDR1 and CDR2: LNHNV and YYDKDF (reference sequence). In DNA, the CDR3 is TGTGCCACCAGCAGAGTGTTTAGGAGAGGTCAGCCCCAGCATTTT. Translated, it gives CATSRVFRRGQPQHF.

The rearrangement joins TRBV20-1 to TRBJ2-5, with D tentatively TRBD1 (5 bases). Germline values: CDR1 DFQATT, CDR2 SNEGSKA (reference sequence). Trimming took off 3 bases at V and 3 bases at J, with 11 bases between the two ends. The CDR3 spans 13 residues. DNA of the CDR3: TGCAGTGCTAGTTTGGGGCGCAAAGAGACCCAGTACTTC. This encodes CSASLGRKETQYF.

The V gene is TRBV10-2, the J gene TRBJ2-7; no reliable D call. Trimming pared 0 bases from V and 4 bases from J, leaving 7 bases between. From germline, CDR1 is WSHSY and CDR2 SAAADI. The CDR3 totals 13 residues. DNA of the CDR3: TGCGCCAGCAGTGAGTCGAGAGGTTACGAGCAGTACTTC. Translating it yields CASSESRGYEQYF.

This clone appeared once. The V and J genes are TRBV10-3 and TRBJ2-5; a possible D gene is TRBD1 (7 bases). The CDR3 runs to 21 residues. With 2 bases removed from V and 3 bases from J, the gap between germline ends came to 31 bases. Germline CDR1 reads ENHRY; CDR2 reads SYGVKD. In nucleotides, the CDR3 is TGTGCCATCAGTGAGGGCCTGGGGGGCCACCTAAGCCGGGGACAGAAAGAGACCCAGTACTTC. It yields the protein CAISEGLGGHLSRGQKETQYF.

As regards this clone: One junction end disagrees with the germline gene, perhaps due to a read error. J is TRBJ1-2 and V is TRBV5-1; D ambiguous. This CDR3 has 13 residues. Germline assignment: CDR1 SGHRS and CDR2 YFSETQ. The CDR3 here is CASRLGRNYGYTF. CDR3 in DNA: TGCGCCAGCCGCTTGGGCCGGAACTATGGCTACACCTTC. The whole variable domain, filled in from reference TRBV5-1 and TRBJ1-2, reads KAGVTQTPRYLIKTRGQQVTLSCSPISGHRSVSWYQQTPGQGLQFLFEYFSETQRNKGNFPGRFSGRQFSNSRSEMNVSTLELGDSALYLCASRLGRNYGYTFGSGTRLTVV.

V usage is TRBV24-1 and J usage is TRBJ2-7, with a tentative D call TRBD2 (6 bases). V lost 4 bases, J lost 6 bases, and 15 bases lay in between. CDR3 length: 14 amino acids. Germline V gene sequence: CDR1 KGHDR, CDR2 SFDVKD. CDR3 in amino acids: CATSEAGREGEQYF. The DNA of the CDR3 is TGTGCCACCAGTGAAGCGGGCAGAGAGGGCGAGCAGTACTTC.

The CDR3 loop reads CATSDLFSGSTDTQYF. CDR3 DNA sequence: TGTGCCACCAGTGATTTGTTTAGCGGTAGCACAGATACGCAGTATTTT. The V and J genes are TRBV24-1 and TRBJ2-3, with a weak D call TRBD2 (6 bases). Germline V gives CDR1 KGHDR, CDR2 SFDVKD. This CDR3 has 16 amino acids. V was pared by 0 bases and J by 0 bases, with 9 bases between.

This sequence joins TRBV13 and TRBJ2-7; 12 nucleotides line up with TRBD2. Germline CDR1 reads PRHDT; CDR2 reads FYEKMQ (reference sequence). V shed 8 bases, J shed 4 bases, and the junction held 9 bases outside the gene matches. This CDR3 contains 15 residues. CDR3 sequence: CASGTSGRRSYEQYF. DNA of the CDR3: TGTGCCAGCGGAACTAGCGGGAGGCGTTCGTACGAGCAGTACTTC.

This clone was detected only once. The chain has TRBV5-4 and TRBJ2-4; maybe TRBD2 (5 bases). Trimming cost V 0 bases and J 0 bases, with 7 bases left between them. CDR3 size: 15 residues. Germline CDR1 SGHNT, CDR2 YYREEE (reference sequence). The chain's CDR3 is CASSLAGIAKNIQYF. The CDR3 nucleotides read TGTGCCAGCAGCTTGGCCGGGATAGCCAAAAACATTCAGTACTTC.

This clone was seen just once. J is TRBJ2-7 and V is TRBV5-6; D is perhaps TRBD2 (6 bases). From germline, CDR1 is SGHDT and CDR2 YYEEEE. Deletions cut 3 bases from V and 0 bases from J, with 13 bases between. CDR3 length equals 15 residues. The CDR3 here is CASSYYWRDSYEQYF. The CDR3 coding sequence is TGTGCCAGCAGCTATTACTGGAGGGACTCCTACGAGCAGTACTTC. The variable domain in full, with the rest retrieved from reference TRBV5-6 and TRBJ2-7, is DAGVTQSPTHLIKTRGQQVTLRCSPKSGHDTVSWYQQALGQGPQFIFQYYEEEERQRGNFPDRFSGHQFPNYSSELNVNALLLGDSALYLCASSYYWRDSYEQYFGPGTRLTVT.

The chain recombines TRBV27 with TRBJ2-7; TRBD2 matches 13 bases. CDR3 size: 14 residues. V was pared by 7 bases and J by 3 bases, with 3 bases of the junction left unmatched. Germline V CDR1 and CDR2: MNHEY, SMNVEV (reference sequence). In DNA, the CDR3 is TGTGCCAGCACCTGGACTAGCGGGAGCTACGAGCAGTACTTC. This codes for CASTWTSGSYEQYF.

The genes are TRBV5-1 and TRBJ2-7; 10 nucleotides line up with TRBD2. The CDR3 covers 14 residues. The trim removed 4 bases at V and 7 bases at J, leaving 8 bases unmatched. Germline V lookup: CDR1 SGHRS, CDR2 YFSETQ. CDR3 protein: CASSPVAGGREQYF. In DNA, the CDR3 is TGCGCCAGCAGCCCGGTAGCGGGAGGTAGGGAGCAGTACTTC.

The chain joins TRBV5-1 to TRBJ1-2; D is unclear. The CDR3 is 14 residues long. V was cut by 4 bases and J by 8 bases, with 18 bases left in between. Germline assignment: CDR1 SGHRS and CDR2 YFSETQ. Written as DNA, the CDR3 is TGCGCCAGCAGCCCGGCGGAGATATCGCACGGCTACACCTTC. Translating it yields CASSPAEISHGYTF.

This clone was counted a single time. The rearrangement uses TRBV7-9 and TRBJ2-5; 14 bases line up with TRBD2. This CDR3 is built from 19 residues. With 5 bases clipped from V and 4 bases from J, the junction kept 15 bases outside the gene matches. Germline lookup yields CDR1 SEHNR and CDR2 FQNEAQ (reference sequence). The DNA for the CDR3 is TGTGCCAGCAGCCCCAGGGGACTAGCGGGAGATCGTACCCCAGAGACCCAGTACTTC. Protein: CASSPRGLAGDRTPETQYF.

This clone came up a few times. Other DNA sequences in the sample encode the same CDR3. V usage is TRBV5-6 and J usage is TRBJ1-2, with 7 bases matching TRBD1. This CDR3 comprises 14 residues. V lost 4 bases, J lost 7 bases, and 10 bases stayed unmatched. CDR1 is SGHDT, CDR2 YYEEEE, per germline. The CDR3 sequence: CASSLRTGRGGYTF. The CDR3 coding sequence is TGTGCCAGCAGCCTCAGGACAGGCCGAGGTGGCTACACCTTC. Filled out from reference TRBV5-6 and TRBJ1-2, the complete variable domain reads DAGVTQSPTHLIKTRGQQVTLRCSPKSGHDTVSWYQQALGQGPQFIFQYYEEEERQRGNFPDRFSGHQFPNYSSELNVNALLLGDSALYLCASSLRTGRGGYTFGSGTRLTVV.

In this sample, this clone turned up a few times. This rearrangement joins TRBV5-1 to TRBJ1-1; 7 positions match TRBD1. The CDR3 is 14 amino acids. The germline gives CDR1 SGHRS, CDR2 YFSETQ. V was pared by 4 bases and J by 4 bases, with 7 bases of the junction left unmatched. The CDR3 DNA reads TGCGCCAGCAGCACCCGACAGGGTATCACTGAAGCTTTCTTT. Translation: CASSTRQGITEAFF.

In DNA form, the CDR3 reads TGTGCCAGCAGTCAAACCGGGACTGGGGGATTAGGAGCTTTCTTT. Amino acids: CASSQTGTGGLGAFF. The chain carries TRBV28 and TRBJ1-1; TRBD1 is a possible D gene (5 bases). V shed 5 bases and J shed 10 bases, with 23 bases lying between them. There are 15 residues in the CDR3. Germline values: CDR1 MDHEN, CDR2 SYDVKM.

This chain connects TRBV18 to TRBJ1-4; TRBD1 matches at 8 bases. CDR3 length: 16 residues. The ends lost 3 bases at V and 3 bases at J; junction bases unmatched: 6. Looked up from germline, CDR1 is KGHSH and CDR2 is LQKENI. The CDR3 is CASSPETGGANEKLFF. CDR3 nucleotides: TGTGCCAGCTCACCTGAAACAGGGGGTGCTAATGAAAAACTGTTTTTT.

The chain has TRBV19 and TRBJ2-3; tentative D call: TRBD2 (6 bases). This CDR3 is built from 14 residues. The V and J ends lost 6 bases and 9 bases respectively, with 19 bases between them. Germline lookup yields CDR1 LNHDA and CDR2 SQIVND (reference sequence). The CDR3 is CASSASRDSWTQYF. CDR3 sequence (DNA): TGTGCCAGTAGCGCATCCCGGGACTCATGGACGCAGTATTTT.

The genes are TRBV3-1 (or the pseudogene TRBV3-2) and TRBJ2-7; D is unclear. The germline V gene encodes CDR1 LGHDT and CDR2 YNNKEL (reference sequence). Trimming stripped 3 bases from V and 3 bases from J, with 3 bases between. The CDR3 totals 11 residues. The CDR3 bases are TGTGCCAGCAGCCACAACTACGAGCAGTACTTC. It encodes CASSHNYEQYF.

The chain is built from TRBV3-1 (or the pseudogene TRBV3-2) and TRBJ2-7; 8 nucleotides line up with TRBD2. The CDR3 has 16 residues. Trimming cost V 1 base and J 0 bases; bases outside gene matches: 5. CDR1 is LGHDT and CDR2 is YNNKEL in the germline V gene (reference sequence). CDR3 protein: CASSQVFAGGSYEQYF. The CDR3 DNA sequence: TGTGCCAGCAGCCAAGTGTTCGCGGGAGGCTCCTACGAGCAGTACTTC.

This clone appeared many times. The chain recombines TRBV3-1 (or the pseudogene TRBV3-2) with TRBJ2-1; 8 nucleotides match TRBD2. This CDR3 comprises 16 residues. The junction had 4 bases not matched to a gene; V was cut back by 2 bases and J by 1 base. Germline CDR1 LGHDT, CDR2 YNNKEL (reference sequence). In nucleotides, the CDR3 is TGTGCCAGCAGCCAAAGCGGGAGACCTTCCTACAATGAGCAGTTCTTC. This gives the protein CASSQSGRPSYNEQFF.